This T cell receptor (beta chain) comes out of a study of blood T cell repertoires in COVID-19. Study details: There were acute and convalescent COVID-19 samples, and they came from the United States, Italy and Spain. The analysed material was cDNA or gDNA that came from T cells, B-cell-depleted T cells, or PBMCs.

Patients at the Seattle site were enrolled during active infection and followed longitudinally. Original processing methods: The authors estimated nucleated cell counts from reference gene primer amplification. The table came from immunoSEQ multiplex PCR; TCRdb's copy has only in-frame clones and leaves some out. That table gives V, J and clone size, and the DNA gave D and trimming. Of roughly 340,000 clones listed, roughly 90% are singletons. Losses at the gene ends were 1 base for V and 0 bases for J; bases not matched to a gene: 3. The CDR3 consists of 16 residues. In germline, CDR1 is LGHDT, CDR2 YNNKEL (reference sequence).

The sequence was collected from a woman in her seventies with COVID-19, enrolled during active disease. The gene calls are TRBV3-1 (or the pseudogene TRBV3-2) and TRBJ2-4; the match to TRBD2 covers 7 bases. Material for sequencing was peripheral blood. CDR3 DNA sequence: TGTGCCAGCAGCCAAGCGGGGGGAGTAGCCAAAAACATTCAGTACTTC. It translates to CASSQAGGVAKNIQYF.